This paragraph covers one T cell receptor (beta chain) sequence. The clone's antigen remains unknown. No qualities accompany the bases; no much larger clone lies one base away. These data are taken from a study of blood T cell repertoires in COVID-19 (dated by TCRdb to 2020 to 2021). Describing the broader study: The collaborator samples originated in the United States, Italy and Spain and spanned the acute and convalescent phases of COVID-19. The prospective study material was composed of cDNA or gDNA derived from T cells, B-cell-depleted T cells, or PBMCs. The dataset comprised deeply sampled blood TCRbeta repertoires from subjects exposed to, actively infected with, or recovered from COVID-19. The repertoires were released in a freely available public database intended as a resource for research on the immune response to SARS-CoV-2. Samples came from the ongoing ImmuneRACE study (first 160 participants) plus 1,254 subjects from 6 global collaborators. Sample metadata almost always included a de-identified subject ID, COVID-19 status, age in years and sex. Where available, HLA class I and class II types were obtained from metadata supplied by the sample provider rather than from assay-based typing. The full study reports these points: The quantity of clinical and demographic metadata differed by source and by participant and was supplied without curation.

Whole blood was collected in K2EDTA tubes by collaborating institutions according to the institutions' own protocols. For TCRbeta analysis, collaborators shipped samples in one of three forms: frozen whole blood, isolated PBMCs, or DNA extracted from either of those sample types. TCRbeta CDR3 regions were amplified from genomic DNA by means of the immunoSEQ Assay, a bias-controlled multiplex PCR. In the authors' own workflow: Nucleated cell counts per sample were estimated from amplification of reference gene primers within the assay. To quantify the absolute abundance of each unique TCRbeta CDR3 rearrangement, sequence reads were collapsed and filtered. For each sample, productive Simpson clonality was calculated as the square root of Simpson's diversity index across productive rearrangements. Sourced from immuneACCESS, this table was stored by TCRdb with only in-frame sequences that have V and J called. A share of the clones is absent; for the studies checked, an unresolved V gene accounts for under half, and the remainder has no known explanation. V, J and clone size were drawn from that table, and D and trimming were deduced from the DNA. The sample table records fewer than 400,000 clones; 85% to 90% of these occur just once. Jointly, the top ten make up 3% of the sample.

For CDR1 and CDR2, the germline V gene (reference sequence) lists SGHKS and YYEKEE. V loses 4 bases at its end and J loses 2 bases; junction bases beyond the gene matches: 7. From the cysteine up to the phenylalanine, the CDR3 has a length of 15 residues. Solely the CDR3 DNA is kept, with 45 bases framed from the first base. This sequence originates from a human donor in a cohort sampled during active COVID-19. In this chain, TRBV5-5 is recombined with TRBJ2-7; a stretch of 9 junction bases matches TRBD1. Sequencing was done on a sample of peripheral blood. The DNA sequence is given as TGTGCCAGCAGCGCGTCGACAGGGGGGGCCTACGAGCAGTACTTC. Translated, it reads CASSASTGGAYEQYF.